What follows are 10 T cell receptor beta chains derived from one specimen sequenced in a study of T cell repertoires in cytomegalovirus infection (dated by TCRdb to 2018 to 2020). Sequenced on an Illumina HiSeq 1500. TCRdb's own reprocessing of the public reads used fastp at Q25 and MiXCR and kept productive beta chains. Entries are consolidated by CDR3 protein sequence, retaining the most common genes and DNA. The sample records about 830,000 distinct CDR3 sequences, about 31% of which are singletons. The top ten constitute around 12% of the sample. This sample's treatment or condition label indicates: in vitro stimulation with specific CMV peptide epitopes to enrich CMV-specific T cells. Their antigens remain unidentified. The material was cultured CD8+ T cells from PBMCs, obtained from culture after CMV antigen stimulation. These receptors came from a human donor in good health (CMV status not recorded). Some clones in this sample may be carry-over from other donors' samples.

This clonotype turned up a few times. This chain connects TRBV7-6 to TRBJ1-1; the D gene is possibly TRBD1 (5 bases). Trimming shortened V by 6 bases and J by 5 bases, and 16 bases separated the two germline ends. CDR3 length equals 14 residues. CDR1 SGHVS and CDR2 FNYEAQ come from the germline V gene. CDR3 sequence reads: CASSPFRAGTEAFF. The DNA for the CDR3 is TGTGCCAGCAGTCCTTTCAGGGCGGGGACTGAAGCTTTCTTT. Full variable domain (rest looked up from reference TRBV7-6 and TRBJ1-1): GAGVSQSPRYKVTKRGQDVALRCDPISGHVSLYWYRQALGQGPEFLTYFNYEAQQDKSGLPNDRFSAERPEGSISTLTIQRTEQRDSAMYRCASSPFRAGTEAFFGQGTRLTVV.

The J gene is TRBJ2-6, the V gene TRBV6-2 or TRBV6-3; D possibly matches TRBD1 or TRBD2 (5 bases each). Germline values: CDR1 MNHEY, CDR2 SVGEGT. CDR3 length equals 14 residues. The ends were cut back, 8 bases at V and 2 bases at J, with 10 bases in the middle. CDR3 residues: CASERGTGANVLTF. CDR3 DNA sequence: TGTGCCAGCGAGAGGGGTACTGGGGCCAACGTCCTGACTTTC.

The chain carries TRBV2 and TRBJ1-2; 7 bases line up with TRBD1. Germline V gives CDR1 SNHLY, CDR2 FYNNEI. The CDR3 consists of 13 residues. V shed 7 bases and J 6 bases; nucleotides not matched to a gene: 8. DNA for the CDR3: TGTGCCAGCAATCGACAGGGTCTGGATGGCTACACCTTC. It codes for CASNRQGLDGYTF.

This clonotype has more than one count but fewer than ten. The chain carries TRBV6-5 and TRBJ2-1, with TRBD2 matching 8 bases. V lost 2 bases, J lost 1 base, and 1 base stayed unmatched. This CDR3 region has 15 residues. The germline V gene encodes CDR1 MNHEY and CDR2 SVGAGI. The CDR3 DNA reads as TGTGCCAGCAGTTACAAGCGGGGGTCCTACAATGAGCAGTTCTTC. It encodes CASSYKRGSYNEQFF.

This rearrangement joins TRBV15 to TRBJ2-7, with D possibly TRBD1 on 6 matching bases. Looked up from germline, CDR1 is LNHNV and CDR2 is YYDKDF (reference sequence). The CDR3 sequence is 14 residues long. With 9 bases removed from V and 1 base from J, the gap between germline ends came to 16 bases. Here the CDR3 reads CATKDRRGSYEQYV. Here the CDR3 DNA reads TGTGCCACAAAAGACAGGCGTGGATCCTACGAGCAGTACGTC.

This clonotype was seen more than once but under ten times. The chain is built from TRBV24-1 and TRBJ2-3, with D perhaps matching TRBD1 (5 bases). This CDR3 has 15 amino acids. V was cut by 3 bases and J by 2 bases, with 11 bases left in between. CDR1 and CDR2 (germline): KGHDR, SFDVKD. Here the CDR3 reads CATSDETGYTDTQYF. CDR3 DNA sequence: TGTGCCACCAGTGATGAAACAGGTTACACAGATACGCAGTATTTT.

This clonotype was seen only a few times. The chain uses TRBV19 and TRBJ2-6; D unclear. Trimming took off 0 bases at V and 0 bases at J, with 6 bases between the two ends. Germline loops: CDR1 LNHDA, CDR2 SQIVND (reference sequence). This CDR3 is 16 amino acids long. CDR3 in amino acids: CASSIDEYSGANVLTF. CDR3 sequence (DNA): TGTGCCAGTAGTATAGACGAGTACTCTGGGGCCAACGTCCTGACTTTC.

CDR3 region: CASTEAGVIDTQYF. The CDR3, as DNA: TGTGCCAGCACCGAAGCGGGGGTCATAGATACGCAGTATTTT. The chain links TRBV6-1 to TRBJ2-3; 8 bases are a match to TRBD2. V lost 7 bases, J lost 5 bases, and 8 bases stayed unmatched. This CDR3 is 14 amino acids long. CDR1 is MNHNS, CDR2 SASEGT, per germline.

This clonotype appeared many times. The V gene is TRBV7-3, the J gene TRBJ2-5, with TRBD2 matching 14 bases. Trimming took 4 bases from V and 0 from J; bases not matched to a gene: 22. This CDR3 has 23 amino acids. Germline-derived CDR1 and CDR2 are SGHTA and FQGTGA. Here the CDR3 reads CASSSLPGDSGLAGGSYQETQYF. As DNA, the CDR3 is TGTGCCAGCAGCTCCTTACCGGGTGACAGCGGACTAGCGGGGGGATCGTACCAAGAGACCCAGTACTTC.

This clonotype was recorded once. J is TRBJ2-7 and V is TRBV7-9; a possible D gene is TRBD1 (7 bases). This CDR3 region has 16 residues. Germline V gene lookup returns CDR1 SEHNR and CDR2 FQNEAQ (reference sequence). V was shortened by 5 bases and J by 5 bases, with 22 bases between the two germline ends. The CDR3 DNA follows: TGTGCCAGCAGCCCCCCCAACAGGGGAGGTGGTCACGAGCAGTACTTC. Amino acid sequence: CASSPPNRGGGHEQYF.